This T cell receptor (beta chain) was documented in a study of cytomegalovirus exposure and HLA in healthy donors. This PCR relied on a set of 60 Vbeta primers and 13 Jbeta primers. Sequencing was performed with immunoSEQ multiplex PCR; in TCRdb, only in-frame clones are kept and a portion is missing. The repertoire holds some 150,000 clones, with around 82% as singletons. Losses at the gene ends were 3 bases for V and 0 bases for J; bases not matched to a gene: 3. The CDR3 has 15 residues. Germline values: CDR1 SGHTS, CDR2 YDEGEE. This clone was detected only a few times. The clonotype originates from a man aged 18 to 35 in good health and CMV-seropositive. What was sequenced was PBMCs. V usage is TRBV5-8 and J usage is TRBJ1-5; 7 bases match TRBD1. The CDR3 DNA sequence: TGTGCCAGCAGCTCGGGACAGCCTAGCAATCAGCCCCAGCATTTT. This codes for CASSSGQPSNQPQHF.